This T cell receptor beta chain stems from a study of blood T cell repertoires in COVID-19. Overall study context: Samples came from the United States, Italy and Spain, spanning acute and convalescent COVID-19. From T cells, B-cell-depleted T cells, or PBMCs came the material, which was cDNA or gDNA.

CDR3 length equals 13 residues. CDR1 and CDR2 from the germline V gene are LNHNV and YYDKDF (reference sequence). Unmatched junction bases numbered 7, after V lost 9 bases and J lost 5 bases. Original analysis: Reference gene primer amplification in the assay estimated nucleated cell counts. Data came from immunoSEQ multiplex PCR; TCRdb stores just in-frame clones and leaves some out. D and trimming were read from the DNA, whereas the V and J calls and clone size are those reported in that table. Of some 180,000 clones in the sample, more than 80% were seen once. This clone was seen a single time. Material: peripheral blood. The chain is built from TRBV15 and TRBJ2-1; 7 nucleotides align to TRBD2. The source of this sequence is a woman aged 55 to 70 with acute or convalescent COVID-19. The CDR3 loop reads CATKRDYNNEQFF. CDR3 sequence (DNA): TGTGCCACAAAACGGGACTACAACAATGAGCAGTTCTTC.